This TCR beta chain was retrieved from a study of CD8+ T cells in alopecia areata. Turning to the study itself: For 6 to 18 months, tofacitinib was taken, and 6 months off drug followed. General study points: Compared with normal scalp, lesional scalp had higher clonality and more expanded CD8+ clones.

Treatment meaning: oral pan-JAK inhibitor, 5-10 mg twice daily. Peripheral blood and lesional scalp punch biopsies were taken from alopecia areata patients. V lost 5 bases and J 13 bases, leaving 12 bases between the germline ends. Germline values: CDR1 DFQATT, CDR2 SNEGSKA (reference sequence). The CDR3 length is 11 residues. Following extraction, RNA underwent reverse transcription to cDNA, which served as the sequencing template. This table comes from immunoSEQ multiplex PCR, and its TCRdb copy is limited to in-frame clones, with some not included. Among approximately 190,000 clones, roughly 64% were seen once, and the ten largest hold 5.5%. Of note for this clone: As yet, its antigen is unknown.

Sequenced here: CD4+ T cells sorted from blood, sampled at week 24, from a patient treated with tofacitinib. The receptor was derived from a human donor with alopecia areata. The chain carries TRBV20-1 and TRBJ2-6, with D perhaps matching TRBD2 (6 bases). Here the CDR3 reads CSAARGKVLTF. CDR3 bases: TGCAGTGCTGCACGGGGGAAGGTCCTGACTTTC.